This T cell receptor beta chain was observed in a study of CD8+ T cells in alopecia areata. Across the whole study: The study gave tofacitinib for 6 to 18 months, then 6 months off drug.

Germline CDR1 GTSNPN, CDR2 SVGIG (reference sequence). The CDR3 contains 17 residues. Between the trimmed V and J ends, which lost 2 bases and 0 bases, there was a span of 14 bases. Extracted RNA was reverse transcribed, and the resulting cDNA served as sequencing template. TCRdb's copy holds only in-frame clones and misses some; the assay was immunoSEQ multiplex PCR. The sample records 200,000 to 250,000 clones, about 60% being singletons. V usage is TRBV30 and J usage is TRBJ2-6; perhaps TRBD1 as D (6 bases). This clonotype was sampled from a human donor with alopecia areata. Here the sequenced sample was CD4+ T cells sorted from blood, taken at week 0. CDR3 region: CAWSRTVDRSGANVLTF. The CDR3 coding sequence is TGTGCCTGGAGTAGGACAGTCGATCGCTCTGGGGCCAACGTCCTGACTTTC.